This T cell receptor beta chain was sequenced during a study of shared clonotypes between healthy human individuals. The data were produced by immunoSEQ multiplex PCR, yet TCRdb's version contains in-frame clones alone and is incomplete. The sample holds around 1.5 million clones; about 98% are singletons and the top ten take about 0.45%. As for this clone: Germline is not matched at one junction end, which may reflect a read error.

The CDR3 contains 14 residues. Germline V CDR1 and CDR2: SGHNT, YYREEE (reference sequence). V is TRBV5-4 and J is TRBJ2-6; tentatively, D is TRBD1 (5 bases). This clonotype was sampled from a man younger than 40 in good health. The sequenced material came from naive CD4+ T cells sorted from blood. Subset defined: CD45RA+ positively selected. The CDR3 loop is CASSSPIGVNVLTF. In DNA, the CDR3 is TGTGCCAGCAGCTCGCCCATAGGGGTCAACGTCCTGACTTTC. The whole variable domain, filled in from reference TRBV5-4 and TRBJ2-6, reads ETGVTQSPTHLIKTRGQQVTLRCSSQSGHNTVSWYQQALGQGPQFIFQYYREEENGRGNFPPRFSGLQFPNYSSELNVNALELDDSALYLCASSSPIGVNVLTFGAGSRLTVL.